Listed below are T cell receptor beta chains from one sample, sequenced in a study of T cells after posttransplantation cyclophosphamide. The method was immunoSEQ multiplex PCR; TCRdb's version includes in-frame clones alone and lacks a portion of them. The sample comprises about 47,000 clones, approximately 90% of which are singletons, and around 3% rests with the top ten. The sample was PBMCs. The receptors stem from a woman in her 50s in good health and a related stem cell transplant donor. The CDR3 runs from the conserved cysteine through the conserved F or W. D genes are given only for firm matches. Size is stated for part of the rows, as once, few or many counts, or as a class when the clone is expanded.

CDR3aa,CDR3nt,j_gene,d_gene,len,v_gene,abundance
CASSFGEDTQYF,TGTGCCAGCAGCTTCGGGGAAGATACGCAGTATTTT,TRBJ2-3,.,12,TRBV7-2,once
CASSSRQAGNEKLFF,TGTGCCAGCAGCTCCAGACAGGCGGGTAATGAAAAACTGTTTTTT,TRBJ1-4,.,15,TRBV5-8,.
CASSPITSEKLFF,TGTGCCAGCTCACCAATAACAAGTGAAAAACTGTTTTTT,TRBJ1-4,.,13,TRBV18,.
CASSLRTSGGSYNEQFF,TGTGCCAGCAGTCTCCGGACTAGCGGGGGATCCTACAATGAGCAGTTCTTC,TRBJ2-1,TRBD2,17,TRBV27,.
CASSLAGNTEAFF,TGTGCCAGCAGCTTAGCAGGGAACACTGAAGCTTTCTTT,TRBJ1-1,.,13,TRBV11-2,.
CASSLRAGGFYEQFF,TGTGCCAGCAGTTTAAGGGCAGGGGGTTTTTATGAGCAGTTCTTC,TRBJ2-1,TRBD1,15,TRBV27,.
CASRKDRSNNEQFF,TGTGCCAGCAGGAAGGACAGGTCAAACAATGAGCAGTTCTTC,TRBJ2-1,TRBD1,14,TRBV6-1,.
CASSVGGNQPQHF,TGTGCCAGCAGTGTTGGGGGGAATCAGCCCCAGCATTTT,TRBJ1-5,.,13,TRBV6-4,.
CASSRDRQGSNQPQHF,TGTGCCAGCTCACGGGATAGACAGGGGAGCAATCAGCCCCAGCATTTT,TRBJ1-5,TRBD1,16,TRBV18,.
CASSPNSGDTQYF,TGTGCCAGCAGCCCCAATAGCGGGGATACGCAGTATTTT,TRBJ2-3,TRBD2,13,TRBV11-2,.
CASSYYAGEGEKLFF,TGTGCCAGCAGTTACTATGCAGGGGAGGGGGAAAAACTGTTTTTT,TRBJ1-4,.,15,TRBV6-5,.
CASSLGVAANTGELFF,TGTGCCAGCAGCTTAGGGGTAGCGGCGAACACCGGGGAGCTGTTTTTT,TRBJ2-2,.,16,TRBV7-8,.
CASSSGTEEYNEQFF,TGCGCCAGCAGCTCCGGGACAGAGGAATACAATGAGCAGTTCTTC,TRBJ2-1,TRBD1,15,TRBV5-1,.
CASSLGSEYYNEQFF,TGTGCCAGCAGCTTGGGGTCTGAGTACTACAATGAGCAGTTCTTC,TRBJ2-1,.,15,TRBV5-4,.
CASSGQVNSPLHF,TGCGCCAGCAGTGGACAGGTTAATTCACCCCTCCACTTT,TRBJ1-6,.,13,TRBV10-1,.
CASSPGRAYEQYF,TGTGCCAGCAGCCCCGGGAGGGCCTACGAGCAGTACTTC,TRBJ2-7,TRBD2,13,TRBV6-5,.
CASTATDRAETEAFF,TGTGCCAGCACCGCGACCGACAGGGCGGAGACTGAAGCTTTCTTT,TRBJ1-1,TRBD1,15,TRBV6-1,.
CASSPGLAADTQYF,TGTGCCAGCAGCCCGGGACTAGCGGCAGATACGCAGTATTTT,TRBJ2-3,TRBD2,14,TRBV7-3,.
CASSPDTRFYEQYF,TGTGCCAGCAGCCCTGATACGAGGTTCTACGAGCAGTACTTC,TRBJ2-7,.,14,TRBV14,.
CASSQEGAGGGYGYTF,TGCGCCAGCAGCCAAGAAGGAGCCGGCGGGGGCTATGGCTACACCTTC,TRBJ1-2,.,16,TRBV4-1,.
CASSLSPSGRNEQFF,TGCGCCAGCAGCCTTTCCCCAAGCGGGCGGAATGAGCAGTTCTTC,TRBJ2-1,.,15,TRBV4-1,.
CASSIEGGSAVGYSRAQYF,TGTGCCAGTAGTATAGAGGGAGGCTCAGCCGTCGGCTACTCTCGGGCCCAGTACTTC,TRBJ2-5,.,19,TRBV19,.
CASRGIGRGFGNEKLFF,TGCGCCAGCAGGGGGATAGGCAGGGGGTTTGGTAATGAAAAACTGTTTTTT,TRBJ1-4,TRBD1,17,TRBV10-2,.
CASSDGYSNQPQHF,TGTGCCAGCAGTGACGGTTATAGCAATCAGCCCCAGCATTTT,TRBJ1-5,.,14,TRBV2,.
CASSKDQDRDFYEQYF,TGTGCCAGCAGCAAAGACCAGGACAGGGACTTCTACGAGCAGTACTTC,TRBJ2-7,.,16,TRBV21-1,.
CASRGGGGISNEQYF,TGTGCCAGCAGGGGAGGGGGGGGAATTAGCAACGAGCAGTACTTC,TRBJ2-7,.,15,TRBV28,.
CASSPSRTDTQYF,TGTGCCAGCAGCCCATCTCGGACAGATACGCAGTATTTT,TRBJ2-3,.,13,TRBV28,.
CASRTGTNNYGYTF,TGTGCCAGCAGAACCGGGACAAATAACTATGGCTACACCTTC,TRBJ1-2,.,14,TRBV27,.
CATSRSYTGAAGNTIYF,TGTGCCACCAGCAGATCTTACACAGGGGCTGCTGGAAACACCATATATTTT,TRBJ1-3,TRBD1,17,TRBV15,.
CASSLATNEKLFF,TGTGCCAGCAGTCTAGCAACTAATGAAAAACTGTTTTTT,TRBJ1-4,.,13,TRBV27,.
CASSDSSYEQYF,TGTGCCAGCAGTGATAGTTCCTACGAGCAGTACTTC,TRBJ2-7,.,12,TRBV2,.
CASSVGSAAPHNEQFF,TGTGCCAGCAGCGTAGGTTCGGCGGCCCCACACAATGAGCAGTTCTTC,TRBJ2-1,.,16,TRBV9,.
CASSVSGTGTGELFF,TGTGCCAGCAGCGTGTCAGGGACAGGTACCGGGGAGCTGTTTTTT,TRBJ2-2,TRBD1,15,TRBV9,.
CASGTGGGSTEAFF,TGCGCCAGCGGGACAGGGGGGGGCAGCACTGAAGCTTTCTTT,TRBJ1-1,TRBD1,14,TRBV5-1,.
CASGRNGGVNTEAFF,TGTGCCAGCGGGAGGAACGGGGGAGTAAACACTGAAGCTTTCTTT,TRBJ1-1,.,15,TRBV6-5,.
CASSIGTGYRYGYTF,TGTGCCAGCTCTATAGGGACAGGGTATCGCTATGGCTACACCTTC,TRBJ1-2,TRBD1,15,TRBV18,.
CASSQAPGESYNEQFF,TGTGCCAGCAGCCAAGCACCGGGAGAGAGCTACAATGAGCAGTTCTTC,TRBJ2-1,.,16,TRBV14,.
CASSLALPGGQDTQYF,TGTGCCAGCAGTTTAGCCTTGCCGGGAGGGCAAGATACGCAGTATTTT,TRBJ2-3,TRBD2,16,TRBV28,few
CAKLKVSGGTQYF,TGCGCCAAACTTAAAGTTAGCGGGGGGACGCAGTATTTT,TRBJ2-3,TRBD2,13,TRBV5-1,.
CASSLIPGTGNGDYGYTF,TGTGCCAGCAGCTTAATCCCTGGGACAGGGAACGGTGACTATGGCTACACCTTC,TRBJ1-2,TRBD1,18,TRBV7-9,.
CSVKEAYEQFF,TGCAGCGTTAAGGAGGCGTATGAGCAGTTCTTC,TRBJ2-1,.,11,TRBV29-1,.
CASSQETGGRAGAFF,TGTGCCAGCAGCCAAGAAACAGGGGGACGCGCTGGGGCTTTCTTT,TRBJ1-1,TRBD1,15,TRBV4-2,.
CASSPRQSYEQYF,TGTGCCAGCAGCCCCCGACAGTCCTACGAGCAGTACTTC,TRBJ2-7,.,13,TRBV7-6,.
CASSEVPGSHMNSGNTIYF,TGTGCCAGCAGTGAAGTCCCGGGATCCCATATGAACTCTGGAAACACCATATATTTT,TRBJ1-3,.,19,TRBV5-6,.
CAIRSGDRGDEQYF,TGTGCCATCAGGAGTGGGGACAGGGGAGACGAGCAGTACTTC,TRBJ2-7,TRBD1,14,TRBV10-3,.